This is a list of T cell receptor beta chains from one sample in a study of blood T cell repertoires in COVID-19. Repertoires were generated with immunoSEQ multiplex PCR, while TCRdb's copy carries only in-frame clones and drops some. The data hold 200,000 to 300,000 clones, with around 89% observed a single time. The specimen was PBMCs or T cells enriched from blood (not recorded which). These TCRs come from a middle-aged woman with acute COVID-19. Each CDR3 is given with its conserved first and last residue. Each record gives: V gene, J gene, D gene, clone size, CDR3 DNA, CDR3 protein. A D gene is named only where the DNA matches it firmly. Some rows mark clone size as missing; the rest say once, few, many or name a class of expanded clone.

TRBV5-4	TRBJ1-6	TRBD1	-	TGTGCCAGCAGCTTAAGGACAGGGTTTAGTTCCTATAATTCACCCCTCCACTTT	CASSLRTGFSSYNSPLHF
TRBV28	TRBJ1-2	-	many	TGTGCCAGCAGTTCCCCTACAGGGAATAACTATGGCTACACCTTC	CASSSPTGNNYGYTF
TRBV18	TRBJ1-1	-	-	TGTGCCAGCTCACCAGGGCTGAACACTGAAGCTTTCTTT	CASSPGLNTEAFF
TRBV7-2	TRBJ2-5	-	-	TGTGCCAGCAGCCTAACTAGTTTCCAAGAGACCCAGTACTTC	CASSLTSFQETQYF
TRBV5-6	TRBJ1-5	-	once	TGTGCCAGCAGCCTAGGGACTGCGCCCCAGCATTTT	CASSLGTAPQHF
TRBV27	TRBJ2-4	-	-	TGTGCCAGCAGTTTATCCTCTGGGGGCAACATTCAGTACTTC	CASSLSSGGNIQYF
TRBV2	TRBJ1-5	-	-	TGTGCCAGCAGTGACAGGGATCAGCCCCAGCATTTT	CASSDRDQPQHF
TRBV9	TRBJ2-3	TRBD2	-	TGTGCCAGCAGCGTAGAGGGAGGGTCCCCACACACAGATACGCAGTATTTT	CASSVEGGSPHTDTQYF
TRBV7-2	TRBJ1-6	-	-	TGTGCCAGCAGCTCTGGAGATCGACGTTCACCCCTCCACTTT	CASSSGDRRSPLHF
TRBV19	TRBJ2-1	TRBD2	few	TGTGCCAGTAGTATTCCCAGCGGGAGGGCGGTCGATGAGCAGTTCTTC	CASSIPSGRAVDEQFF
TRBV27	TRBJ1-1	-	-	TGTGCCAGCAGTTTAGGCAGACAGATGAACACTGAAGCTTTCTTT	CASSLGRQMNTEAFF
TRBV19	TRBJ2-4	-	-	TGTGCCAGTAGTGCAGGGGACGTCAAAAACATTCAGTACTTC	CASSAGDVKNIQYF
TRBV19	TRBJ2-1	-	-	TGTGCCAGTAGTATAAGTGTGGGAGCCTACAATGAGCAGTTCTTC	CASSISVGAYNEQFF
TRBV4-3	TRBJ2-1	TRBD2	-	TGCGCCAGCAGCCAAATGGCGGGAGGGCCGGGGAATGAGCAGTTCTTC	CASSQMAGGPGNEQFF
TRBV16	TRBJ2-3	-	-	TGTGCCAGCAGCCAACACAGGGCCACAGATACGCAGTATTTT	CASSQHRATDTQYF
TRBV28	TRBJ2-3	TRBD2	-	TGTGCCAGCATTCACACCGGGACTAGCGGGACAGATACGCAGTATTTT	CASIHTGTSGTDTQYF
TRBV6-5	TRBJ1-3	TRBD1	-	TGTGCCAGCAGCCTGGACAGGGTTGGAAACACCATATATTTT	CASSLDRVGNTIYF
TRBV19	TRBJ1-1	-	once	TGTGCCAGTAGCCCCCCGGTGAACACTGAAGCTTTCTTT	CASSPPVNTEAFF
TRBV11-2	TRBJ1-2	-	many	TGTGCCAGCAGCTTAGATCATTATGGCTACACCTTC	CASSLDHYGYTF
TRBV27	TRBJ1-1	-	-	TGTGCCGTAGGAGCGAGGGCGACGGTAGGATTTAACACTGAAGCTTTCTTT	CAVGARATVGFNTEAFF
TRBV19	TRBJ2-7	TRBD2	-	TGTGCCAGTAGTATGGGACTAGCGGGCTACGAGCAGTACTTC	CASSMGLAGYEQYF
TRBV27	TRBJ1-6	-	-	TGTGCCAGCACCCAGGGAAGTTCACCCCTCCACTTT	CASTQGSSPLHF
TRBV18	TRBJ2-5	-	-	TGTGCCAGCTCACCAAGGGACAAGGGGGAGACCCAGTACTTC	CASSPRDKGETQYF
TRBV7-9	TRBJ2-1	TRBD2	-	TGTGCCAGCAGCCTCCTAGCGGGAGGGTACAATGAGCAGTTCTTC	CASSLLAGGYNEQFF
TRBV29-1	TRBJ1-1	-	-	TGCAGCGTTAAGTCCCCCAGGGCTGAAGCTTTCTTT	CSVKSPRAEAFF
TRBV3-1/TRBV3-2	TRBJ1-6	-	-	TGTGCCAGCAGCCGAGGACAAGAACTAAGGAATTCACCCCTCCACTTT	CASSRGQELRNSPLHF
TRBV9	TRBJ2-3	-	-	TGTGCCAGCAGCGTAGCGGCCAGGGCCACAGATACGCAGTATTTT	CASSVAARATDTQYF
TRBV24-1	TRBJ1-4	TRBD1	-	TGTGCCACCAGTGATACGAGACAGGGGAATGAAAAACTGTTTTTT	CATSDTRQGNEKLFF
TRBV19	TRBJ2-1	TRBD2	few	TGTGCCAGTAGTAGCGGGAGGCAGTTCTTC	CASSSGRQFF
TRBV9	TRBJ2-5	-	few	TGTGCCAGCAGCGTAGCATTAGCGGATTACCAAGAGACCCAGTACTTC	CASSVALADYQETQYF
TRBV5-1	TRBJ1-1	TRBD1	-	TGCGCCAGCAGCTTGGTGGCAGGGGGCTTCGCCACTGAAGCTTTCTTT	CASSLVAGGFATEAFF
TRBV7-2	TRBJ2-1	TRBD2	-	TGTGCCAGCAGGTCTAGAGCGGGGGCATCCTACAATGAGCAGTTCTTC	CASRSRAGASYNEQFF
TRBV5-1	TRBJ2-1	TRBD2	-	TGCGCCAGCAGCCTAGCGGGAGAGGGCAATGAGCAGTTCTTC	CASSLAGEGNEQFF
TRBV19	TRBJ1-5	TRBD1	-	TGTGCCAGTAGTAGCAGGGGGACAGCAGTGAATCAGCCCCAGCATTTT	CASSSRGTAVNQPQHF
TRBV7-9	TRBJ1-1	TRBD1	-	TGTGCCAGCAGCTTAGGCCAGGGGGCTAGCACTGAAGCTTTCTTT	CASSLGQGASTEAFF
TRBV28	TRBJ1-5	TRBD1	-	TGTGCCAGCAGTTTGGGGACAGGGAATCAGCCCCAGCATTTT	CASSLGTGNQPQHF
TRBV19	TRBJ2-1	TRBD2	-	TGTGCCAGTAGTGGGCTAGCGGGGATGAACAATGAGCAGTTCTTC	CASSGLAGMNNEQFF
TRBV7-9	TRBJ2-7	TRBD2	-	TGTGCCAGCAGCTTGGGAGGGCTAGGGGACTACGAGCAGTACTTC	CASSLGGLGDYEQYF
TRBV5-5	TRBJ2-2	TRBD2	-	TGTGCCAGCAGCTCGCTAGCGGGAGGGCCCGGGGAGCTGTTTTTT	CASSSLAGGPGELFF
TRBV7-2	TRBJ1-5	TRBD1	-	TGTGCCAGCAGCTTAGTACAGGGGGTGAATCAGCCCCAGCATTTT	CASSLVQGVNQPQHF
TRBV19	TRBJ2-5	TRBD1	-	TGTGCCAGTAGCAAACAGGGGGCAGAGACCCAGTACTTC	CASSKQGAETQYF
TRBV28	TRBJ1-2	-	-	TGTGCCAGCATCACCCCCTGGGAGGGTCATGGCTACACCTTC	CASITPWEGHGYTF